The 31 T cell receptor beta chains below all came from one sample that was sequenced in a study of blood T cell repertoires in COVID-19. Here immunoSEQ multiplex PCR was the method, and the copy in TCRdb shows in-frame clones only, minus some. The sample contains roughly 250,000 clones, about 80% of which appear only once. Specimen: peripheral blood. The receptors here all came from a man aged 50 to 60 with active or convalescent COVID-19.

This chain connects TRBV7-8 to TRBJ1-2; 8 bases are a match to TRBD1. Germline CDR1 is SGHVS and CDR2 is FQNEAQ. Trimming at V came to 5 bases and at J to 4 bases, leaving 9 bases not matched to a gene. The CDR3 is 15 amino acids. CDR3 coding DNA: TGTGCCAGCAGCCTCCGGACAGGGCTAAGCTATGGCTACACCTTC. The encoded protein is CASSLRTGLSYGYTF. The complete variable domain, with remaining parts taken from reference TRBV7-8 and TRBJ1-2, reads GAGVSQSPRYKVAKRGQDVALRCDPISGHVSLFWYQQALGQGPEFLTYFQNEAQLDKSGLPSDRFFAERPEGSVSTLKIQRTQQEDSAVYLCASSLRTGLSYGYTFGSGTRLTVV.

This chain joins TRBV5-1 and TRBJ1-2, with D perhaps matching TRBD1 (6 bases). Germline CDR1 is SGHRS and CDR2 is YFSETQ. Between the trimmed V and J ends, which lost 4 bases and 6 bases, there was a span of 22 bases. The CDR3 is made up of 16 amino acids. The chain's CDR3 is CASSPATIPGHHGYTF. In nucleotides, the CDR3 is TGCGCCAGCAGCCCTGCAACCATTCCGGGACACCATGGCTACACCTTC.

V and J are TRBV18 and TRBJ2-7, with TRBD1 identical over 7 bases. Per germline, CDR1 KGHSH and CDR2 LQKENI. The trim removed 2 bases at V and 6 bases at J, leaving 4 bases unmatched. The CDR3 contains 13 residues. The CDR3 region has the DNA TGTGCCAGCTCACCAGAGGGGGCTGGCGAGCAGTACTTC. Protein: CASSPEGAGEQYF. Together with reference TRBV18 and TRBJ2-7, the CDR3 gives the full variable domain: NAGVMQNPRHLVRRRGQEARLRCSPMKGHSHVYWYRQLPEEGLKFMVYLQKENIIDESGMPKERFSAEFPKEGPSILRIQQVVRGDSAAYFCASSPEGAGEQYFGPGTRLTVT.

This chain joins TRBV11-2 and TRBJ2-5, with D tentatively TRBD1 (6 bases). The CDR3 loop spans 15 amino acids. Per the germline V gene, CDR1 is SGHAT and CDR2 is FQNNGV. Trimming took off 0 bases at V and 2 bases at J, with 10 bases between the two ends. The CDR3 loop is CASSLDRQVQETQYF. CDR3 nucleotide sequence: TGTGCCAGCAGCTTAGATCGACAGGTACAAGAGACCCAGTACTTC.

This chain links TRBV2 with TRBJ2-7, with 14 nucleotides matching TRBD2. From germline, CDR1 is SNHLY and CDR2 FYNNEI. With V trimmed by 2 bases and J by 6 bases, 6 bases remained unmatched. The CDR3 is 16 amino acids. CDR3 protein: CASSERSGTSGGEQYF. CDR3 coding DNA: TGTGCCAGCAGTGAACGCTCCGGGACTAGCGGGGGCGAGCAGTACTTC.

J is TRBJ1-5 and V is TRBV6-5; D is unclear. The CDR3 is 10 amino acids. Per germline, CDR1 MNHEY and CDR2 SVGAGI. Trimming took 6 bases from V and 11 from J, leaving 8 bases between them. CDR3 coding DNA: TGTGCCAGCAGGGCGGCAGCCCAGCATTTT. Its translation: CASRAAAQHF.

This clone was counted a single time. The CDR3 coding sequence is TGCAGTGCTAGTTCTAGCGGGGACACCCCGGGGAAGCAGTTCTTC. Translating gives CSASSSGDTPGKQFF. The chain carries TRBV20-1 and TRBJ2-1; the match to TRBD2 covers 9 bases. The CDR3 totals 15 residues. V was pared by 3 bases and J by 11 bases, with 14 bases of the junction left unmatched. Germline V gives CDR1 DFQATT, CDR2 SNEGSKA (reference sequence).

V and J are TRBV19 and TRBJ1-6; 8 nucleotides match TRBD1. The length of the CDR3 is 14 residues. The V and J ends lost 3 bases and 10 bases, in that order; junction bases with no gene match: 5. Germline loops: CDR1 LNHDA, CDR2 SQIVND (reference sequence). The CDR3 region is CASSIGRGLSPLHF. Written as DNA, the CDR3 is TGTGCCAGTAGTATTGGCAGGGGGCTCTCACCCCTCCACTTT. The variable domain in full, completed from reference TRBV19 and TRBJ1-6, reads DGGITQSPKYLFRKEGQNVTLSCEQNLNHDAMYWYRQDPGQGLRLIYYSQIVNDFQKGDIAEGYSVSREKKESFPLTVTSAQKNPTAFYLCASSIGRGLSPLHFGNGTRLTVT.

V is TRBV7-9 and J is TRBJ2-1; 7 bases agree with TRBD1. CDR1 is SEHNR, CDR2 FQNEAQ, per germline (reference sequence). The CDR3 runs to 16 residues. J lost 0 bases, V lost 4 bases, and 6 bases had no gene match. The CDR3: CASSYYRGPSYNEQFF. CDR3 DNA: TGTGCCAGCAGCTACTACAGGGGCCCCTCCTACAATGAGCAGTTCTTC. Supplemented by reference TRBV7-9 and TRBJ2-1, the full variable domain reads DTGVSQNPRHKITKRGQNVTFRCDPISEHNRLYWYRQTLGQGPEFLTYFQNEAQLEKSRLLSDRFSAERPKGSFSTLEIQRTEQGDSAMYLCASSYYRGPSYNEQFFGPGTRLTVL.

In its sample, this clone was seen once. This sequence joins TRBV9 and TRBJ2-1, with a tentative D call TRBD2 (6 bases). Per germline, CDR1 SGDLS and CDR2 YYNGEE. This CDR3 has 18 residues. The ends were cut back, 0 bases at V and 0 bases at J, with 16 bases in the middle. The CDR3 spells CASSVAGGFGDSYNEQFF. For the CDR3, the DNA is TGTGCCAGCAGCGTAGCAGGAGGGTTCGGGGACTCCTACAATGAGCAGTTCTTC. The complete variable domain, with remaining parts taken from reference TRBV9 and TRBJ2-1, reads DSGVTQTPKHLITATGQRVTLRCSPRSGDLSVYWYQQSLDQGLQFLIQYYNGEERAKGNILERFSAQQFPDLHSELNLSSLELGDSALYFCASSVAGGFGDSYNEQFFGPGTRLTVL.

This chain uses TRBV19 with TRBJ1-6; weak D call: TRBD1 (6 bases). Trimming shortened V by 4 bases and J by 0 bases, and 13 bases separated the two germline ends. Germline-derived CDR1 and CDR2 are LNHDA and SQIVND (reference sequence). CDR3 length: 17 amino acids. The CDR3 sequence is CASSTDSLGSYNSPLHF. CDR3 nucleotides: TGTGCCAGTAGTACGGACAGCCTTGGCTCCTATAATTCACCCCTCCACTTT. Full variable domain (outside the CDR3, taken from reference TRBV19 and TRBJ1-6): DGGITQSPKYLFRKEGQNVTLSCEQNLNHDAMYWYRQDPGQGLRLIYYSQIVNDFQKGDIAEGYSVSREKKESFPLTVTSAQKNPTAFYLCASSTDSLGSYNSPLHFGNGTRLTVT.

The V and J genes are TRBV20-1 and TRBJ1-2; possibly TRBD1 for D (6 bases). CDR3 length: 13 residues. Germline CDR1 and CDR2: DFQATT and SNEGSKA (reference sequence). Trimming removed 3 bases from V and 7 bases from J, with 15 bases in between. CDR3 in amino acids: CSASRTASLGYTF. The CDR3 nucleotides are TGCAGTGCTAGTAGGACAGCGAGTCTTGGCTACACCTTC.

The chain uses TRBV9 and TRBJ2-1; TRBD2 might be the D (7 bases). Germline V gene lookup returns CDR1 SGDLS and CDR2 YYNGEE. The CDR3 has 14 amino acids. Trimming pared 7 bases from V and 6 bases from J, leaving 17 bases between. The CDR3 DNA sequence: TGTGCCAGCCACACGGGGGGCCAAAGCAATGAGCAGTTCTTC. As protein: CASHTGGQSNEQFF.

The chain couples TRBV7-8 to TRBJ1-5; 7 positions match TRBD1. The junction had 5 bases not matched to a gene; V was cut back by 3 bases and J by 3 bases. Germline V lookup: CDR1 SGHVS, CDR2 FQNEAQ. The CDR3 spans 15 residues. CDR3 sequence reads: CASSFSGGDNQPQHF. In nucleotides, the CDR3 is TGTGCCAGCAGCTTCTCAGGGGGTGACAATCAGCCCCAGCATTTT.

The V call is TRBV6-5, the J call TRBJ1-2; possibly TRBD1 for D (6 bases). The CDR3 totals 13 residues. V lost 6 bases and J lost 2, with 10 bases in between. Germline values: CDR1 MNHEY, CDR2 SVGAGI. The CDR3 nucleotides read TGTGCCAGCAGGCTCACAGGGAACTATGGCTACACCTTC. It is translated as CASRLTGNYGYTF.

This clone has more than one count but fewer than ten. The J gene is TRBJ2-5, the V gene TRBV15, with TRBD1 matching over 9 bases. This CDR3 contains 16 residues. Trimming cost V 0 bases and J 4 bases; bases outside gene matches: 6. Germline V gene lookup returns CDR1 LNHNV and CDR2 YYDKDF (reference sequence). CDR3 amino acids: CATSRDRGQGRETQYF. For the CDR3, the DNA is TGTGCCACCAGCAGAGATCGGGGACAGGGTCGAGAGACCCAGTACTTC.

This clone was picked up many times. The J gene is TRBJ1-1, the V gene TRBV4-3, with D perhaps matching TRBD1 (5 bases). V dropped 2 bases and J dropped 2 bases, with 15 bases sitting between them. From germline, CDR1 is LGHNA and CDR2 YSLEER. The CDR3 extends over 16 amino acids. CDR3 sequence reads: CASSQLHGQGNTEAFF. CDR3 nucleotide sequence: TGCGCCAGCAGCCAACTCCACGGCCAGGGTAACACTGAAGCTTTCTTT.

The V gene is TRBV30, the J gene TRBJ2-2, with 8 nucleotides matching TRBD1. Germline CDR1 is GTSNPN and CDR2 is SVGIG (reference sequence). V lost 3 bases to trimming and J lost 7 bases; unmatched junction nucleotides: 7. The length of the CDR3 is 14 residues. The CDR3 region has the DNA TGTGCCTGGAGCCAGGACAGGGCGGTCGGGGAGCTGTTTTTT. Protein sequence: CAWSQDRAVGELFF.

The rearrangement links TRBV19 to TRBJ2-3, with D possibly TRBD1 on 5 matching bases. There are 14 residues in the CDR3. Germline lookup yields CDR1 LNHDA and CDR2 SQIVND (reference sequence). Trimming stripped 6 bases from V and 0 bases from J, with 10 bases between. CDR3 coding DNA: TGTGCCAGTAGCCAGGACATGAGCACAGATACGCAGTATTTT. Translation: CASSQDMSTDTQYF.

The V and J genes are TRBV5-4 and TRBJ2-1, with 7 bases identical to TRBD1. There are 16 residues in the CDR3. In germline, CDR1 is SGHNT, CDR2 YYREEE (reference sequence). V lost 1 base, J lost 9 bases, and 13 bases stayed unmatched. The CDR3 nucleotides are TGTGCCAGCAGCTTGAGGACAGGAGAGACCTACGGTGAGCAGTTCTTC. Translated: CASSLRTGETYGEQFF.

The rearrangement joins TRBV6-5 to TRBJ2-5, with 10 bases aligning to TRBD1. Per the germline V gene, CDR1 is MNHEY and CDR2 is SVGAGI. The junction had 2 bases not matched to a gene; V was cut back by 6 bases and J by 4 bases. The CDR3 contains 13 residues. CDR3 coding DNA: TGTGCCAGCAGAGGGACAGGGGTAGAGACCCAGTACTTC. This codes for CASRGTGVETQYF.

The chain has TRBV19 and TRBJ2-3, with 14 bases fitting TRBD2. The CDR3 has 17 amino acids. V gave up 5 bases and J gave up 4 bases; unmatched junction bases: 8. The germline CDR1 and CDR2 sequences are LNHDA and SQIVND (reference sequence). CDR3 coding DNA: TGTGCCAGTAGTCTCGGACTAGCGGGGGGCCTAGCAGATACGCAGTATTTT. This codes for CASSLGLAGGLADTQYF.

The CDR3 nucleotides read TGTGCCAGCAGCTTAGCTCTCGGGGTAACTAATGAAAAACTGTTTTTT. This gives the protein CASSLALGVTNEKLFF. V is TRBV7-6 and J is TRBJ1-4; no clear D gene. CDR1 is SGHVS, CDR2 FNYEAQ, per germline. V lost 0 bases, J lost 1 base, and 9 bases lay in between. The CDR3 is made up of 16 amino acids.

V gene TRBV15 combines with J gene TRBJ2-1; 12 nucleotides agree with TRBD2. The CDR3 spans 19 residues. The junction had 11 bases not matched to a gene; V was cut back by 5 bases and J by 0 bases. Per germline, CDR1 LNHNV and CDR2 YYDKDF (reference sequence). As DNA, the CDR3 is TGTGCCACCAGCCCTGGGGCTAGCGGGGGGGAGATCTCCTACAATGAGCAGTTCTTC. Its translation is CATSPGASGGEISYNEQFF.

The chain joins TRBV19 to TRBJ1-1; D is perhaps TRBD1 (5 bases). The CDR3 has 13 amino acids. V dropped 4 bases and J dropped 5 bases, with 11 bases sitting between them. The germline CDR1 and CDR2 sequences are LNHDA and SQIVND (reference sequence). CDR3 coding DNA: TGTGCCAGTAGTACCGTGGGGGGTACTGAAGCTTTCTTT. Protein product: CASSTVGGTEAFF. The full variable domain, completed using reference TRBV19 and TRBJ1-1, is DGGITQSPKYLFRKEGQNVTLSCEQNLNHDAMYWYRQDPGQGLRLIYYSQIVNDFQKGDIAEGYSVSREKKESFPLTVTSAQKNPTAFYLCASSTVGGTEAFFGQGTRLTVV.

The chain uses TRBV24-1 and TRBJ2-3; TRBD2 matches 8 bases. Germline CDR1 KGHDR, CDR2 SFDVKD. With V trimmed by 4 bases and J by 4 bases, 9 bases remained unmatched. CDR3 length: 16 residues. The CDR3 bases are TGTGCCACCAGTGACCCCGGGGGGGCCTTAGCAGATACGCAGTATTTT. It is translated as CATSDPGGALADTQYF.

The gene calls are TRBV5-1 and TRBJ1-3; the D is unclear. The CDR3 length is 13 residues. V was clipped by 0 bases and J by 2 bases, with 3 bases between them. The germline V gene has CDR1 SGHRS and CDR2 YFSETQ. This CDR3 reads CASSLDTGNTIYF. CDR3 sequence (DNA): TGCGCCAGCAGCTTGGACACTGGAAACACCATATATTTT.

The rearrangement uses TRBV28 and TRBJ1-1; the D is unclear. Trimming shortened V by 7 bases and J by 14 bases, and 14 bases separated the two germline ends. Germline loops: CDR1 MDHEN, CDR2 SYDVKM. This CDR3 contains 10 residues. CDR3 in DNA: TGTGCCAGCATTGGGGAGCATATATTCTTT. Translation: CASIGEHIFF.

This clone was found once. This chain connects TRBV19 to TRBJ1-2, with D tentatively TRBD1 (5 bases). The V end lost 4 bases, the J end lost 4 bases, and 16 bases lay between the germline ends. Germline CDR1 LNHDA, CDR2 SQIVND (reference sequence). This CDR3 has 15 amino acids. The CDR3 DNA reads as TGTGCCAGTAGTACGCCTACAGGAATCGGCTATGGCTACACCTTC. It encodes CASSTPTGIGYGYTF.

This clone showed up just once. The chain employs TRBV5-4 and TRBJ2-2, with TRBD2 matching over 12 bases. CDR3 length: 18 amino acids. Unmatched junction bases numbered 8, after V lost 1 base and J lost 4 bases. The germline CDR1 and CDR2 sequences are SGHNT and YYREEE (reference sequence). The CDR3 sequence is CASSLLLLAGGATGELFF. The CDR3 coding sequence is TGTGCCAGCAGCTTGCTTCTACTAGCGGGGGGCGCCACCGGGGAGCTGTTTTTT.

The rearrangement uses TRBV19 and TRBJ2-5; TRBD2 agrees at 8 bases. The CDR3 is made up of 17 amino acids. Germline assignment: CDR1 LNHDA and CDR2 SQIVND (reference sequence). Losses at the gene ends were 3 bases for V and 0 bases for J; bases not matched to a gene: 9. The CDR3 here is CASSINGGGRYQETQYF. CDR3 in DNA: TGTGCCAGTAGTATTAATGGCGGGGGGCGTTACCAAGAGACCCAGTACTTC.